A selection of T cell receptor beta chains follows, all from one sample in a study of CXCR3-negative and CXCR3-positive naive CD8 T cells. Each CDR3 protein gets one entry in TCRdb, which reprocessed the 5' RACE reads and gives no DNA. Its listing shows some 49,000 distinct CDR3 sequences. The specimen was naive CXCR3- CD8+ T cells from blood. The receptors were sampled from a human donor in good health. Some clones in this sample may be carry-over from other donors' samples. Each CDR3 is given with its conserved first and last residue. Rows give clone size only sometimes, using once, few, many, or a class for an expanded clone.

NA,TRBJ2-5,TRBV12-3/TRBV12-4,CASSSGKTAQETQYF
NA,TRBJ2-1,TRBV7-2,CASSLGLAGYNEQFF
NA,TRBJ2-3,TRBV12-3/TRBV12-4,CASSLLAGGSTDTQYF
NA,TRBJ2-1,TRBV27,CASSPGTSGRAQFF
NA,TRBJ1-1,TRBV7-9,CASSFGDTEAFF
NA,TRBJ2-7,TRBV27,CASSPGQFSYEQYF
NA,TRBJ2-2,TRBV19,CATTPPDRDTGELFF
NA,TRBJ2-7,TRBV12-3/TRBV12-4,CASSLDEGRSYEQYF
NA,TRBJ1-1,TRBV14,CASSQPDGHHTEAFF
NA,TRBJ2-7,TRBV5-6,CASSLELAGGFYEQYF
NA,TRBJ2-7,TRBV7-6,CASSSERAGAYEQYF
NA,TRBJ1-5,TRBV15,CATAEKRMSNQPQHF
NA,TRBJ2-2,TRBV15,CATSRDGAGELFF
NA,TRBJ2-3,TRBV28,CASSFPPSASGGLSSTDTQYF
NA,TRBJ2-1,TRBV29-1,CSVEMDRGYEQFF
NA,TRBJ2-1,TRBV15,CATSAGYNEQFF
NA,TRBJ2-7,TRBV28,CASSLLTGGDYEQYF
NA,TRBJ1-1,TRBV29-1,CSVDLENTEAFF
NA,TRBJ1-1,TRBV3-1,CASSLGTFMAFF
NA,TRBJ2-6,TRBV7-2,CASSPHLTGGYISASGANVLTF
NA,TRBJ1-2,TRBV29-1,CSVEGARGNYGYTF
NA,TRBJ2-4,TRBV29-1,CSVPEGQAGNIQYF
NA,TRBJ2-1,TRBV29-1,CSVGPQDSLNEQFF
NA,TRBJ2-1,TRBV9,CASSVGVGTIEQFF
NA,TRBJ2-7,TRBV6-5,CASTTLKIGTGSGDEQYF
NA,TRBJ2-2,TRBV29-1,CSVDRNTGELFF
NA,TRBJ1-3,TRBV4-2,CASSLRTEGNTIYF
NA,TRBJ2-5,TRBV3-1,CASSQPIRGLAGETQYF
NA,TRBJ2-2,TRBV3-1,CASSQAEDMAGWHTGELFF
NA,TRBJ1-1,TRBV20-1,CSALGQENTEAFF
NA,TRBJ2-3,TRBV6-6,CASSYSASGSTDTQYF
NA,TRBJ2-5,TRBV5-5,CASSFDRIQTQYF
medium-sized,TRBJ2-1,TRBV4-1,CASSHSSGAYNEQFF
NA,TRBJ2-1,TRBV27,CASSSSWGLDEQFF
NA,TRBJ1-1,TRBV6-4,CASSPTGTSNTEAFF
NA,TRBJ1-1,TRBV4-2,CASSQEEGAGTEAFF
NA,TRBJ2-5,TRBV15,CATSREETGETQYF